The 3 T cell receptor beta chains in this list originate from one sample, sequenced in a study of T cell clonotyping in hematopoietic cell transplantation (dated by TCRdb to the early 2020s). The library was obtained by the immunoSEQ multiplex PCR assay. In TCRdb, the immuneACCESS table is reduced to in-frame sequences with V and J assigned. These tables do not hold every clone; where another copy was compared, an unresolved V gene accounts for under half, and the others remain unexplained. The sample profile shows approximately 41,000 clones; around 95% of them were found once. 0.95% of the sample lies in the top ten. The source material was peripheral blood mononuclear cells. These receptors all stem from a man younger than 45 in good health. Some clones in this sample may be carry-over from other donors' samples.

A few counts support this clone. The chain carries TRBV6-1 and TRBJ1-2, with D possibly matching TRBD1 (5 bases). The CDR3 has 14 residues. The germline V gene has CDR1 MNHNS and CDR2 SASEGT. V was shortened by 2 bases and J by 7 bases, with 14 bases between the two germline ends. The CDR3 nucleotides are TGTGCCAGCAGTGAATTGGGGGGTGAGGTTGGCTACACCTTC. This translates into CASSELGGEVGYTF.

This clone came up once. The CDR3 reads CASSSTGGGMREAFF. CDR3 DNA sequence: TGCGCCAGCAGCTCTACAGGGGGAGGGATGCGTGAAGCTTTCTTT. The chain combines TRBV5-1 with TRBJ1-1; 8 nucleotides agree with TRBD1. Looked up from germline, CDR1 is SGHRS and CDR2 is YFSETQ. This CDR3 is built from 15 residues. The junction had 11 bases not matched to a gene; V was cut back by 3 bases and J by 7 bases. The full variable domain, with the rest looked up from reference TRBV5-1 and TRBJ1-1, is KAGVTQTPRYLIKTRGQQVTLSCSPISGHRSVSWYQQTPGQGLQFLFEYFSETQRNKGNFPGRFSGRQFSNSRSEMNVSTLELGDSALYLCASSSTGGGMREAFFGQGTRLTVV.

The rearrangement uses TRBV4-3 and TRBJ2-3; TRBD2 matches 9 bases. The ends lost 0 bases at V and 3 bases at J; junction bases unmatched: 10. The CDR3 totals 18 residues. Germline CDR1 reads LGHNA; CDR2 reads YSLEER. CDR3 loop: CASSQDRPPSGKTDTQYF. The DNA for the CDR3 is TGCGCCAGCAGCCAAGATAGGCCCCCTAGCGGGAAAACAGATACGCAGTATTTT.